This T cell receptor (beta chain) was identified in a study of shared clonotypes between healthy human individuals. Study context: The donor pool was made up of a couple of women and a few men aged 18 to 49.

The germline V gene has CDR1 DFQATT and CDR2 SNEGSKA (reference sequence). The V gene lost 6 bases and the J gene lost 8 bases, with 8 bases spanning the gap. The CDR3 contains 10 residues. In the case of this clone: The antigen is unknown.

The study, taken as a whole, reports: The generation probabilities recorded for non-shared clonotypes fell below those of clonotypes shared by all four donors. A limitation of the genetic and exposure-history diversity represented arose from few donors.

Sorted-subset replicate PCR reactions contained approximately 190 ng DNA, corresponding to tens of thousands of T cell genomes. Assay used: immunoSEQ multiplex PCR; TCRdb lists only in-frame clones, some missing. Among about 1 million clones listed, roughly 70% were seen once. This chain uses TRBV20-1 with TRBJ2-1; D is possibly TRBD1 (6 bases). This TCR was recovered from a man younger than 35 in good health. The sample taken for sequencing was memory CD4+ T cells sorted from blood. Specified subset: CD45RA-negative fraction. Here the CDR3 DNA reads TGCAGTGCATACAGGGATGAGCAGTTCTTC. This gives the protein CSAYRDEQFF.